This TCR beta chain appears in the sequencing data of a study of tumor and adjacent non-tumor tissue in lung cancer. Overall study: On average, productive TCRbeta reads reached about 4.2 million per sample.

The CDR3 sequence is 14 residues long. Three rounds of nested PCR, following a modified ARM-PCR protocol, produced the TCRbeta library. TCRdb called the multiplex PCR reads again in MiXCR, with one record for every CDR3 protein. The table lists more than 90,000 distinct CDR3 sequences, 65% to 75% of them singletons. The template was RNA from unsorted bulk tissue. Donors were chemotherapy-naive, newly diagnosed lung cancer surgical patients in China, August–late 2014. A remark on this clonotype: At one end the junction does not follow the germline gene, possibly because of a read error.

The TCR comes from a man aged 55 to 70 with non-small cell lung cancer. The chain links TRBV12-3 or TRBV12-4 to TRBJ1-5; D gene ambiguous. Sequencing was performed on lung tumor tissue. For the CDR3, the DNA is TGTGCCAGCAGTTTTTTAGGGAGCAATCAGTCCCAGCATTTT. This translates into CASSFLGSNQSQHF.